This entry features one TCR beta chain sequence. The source of the sample is a study of blood T cell repertoires in COVID-19. The CDR3 extends over 14 amino acids. From germline, CDR1 is LNHDA and CDR2 SQIVND (reference sequence). The V end lost 5 bases, the J end lost 1 base, and 6 bases lay between the germline ends. TCRdb keeps only in-frame clones here, not all; method: immunoSEQ multiplex PCR. Altogether nearly 110,000 clones are present, around four fifths being singletons, with the ten largest covering roughly 4.3%. The sequencing sample was made of peripheral blood. This TCR was recovered from a man between 70 and 80 years old with acute or convalescent COVID-19. The chain is built from TRBV19 and TRBJ2-6, with D unresolved. The CDR3 here is CASSPASGANVLTF. CDR3 nucleotides: TGTGCCAGTAGTCCAGCGTCTGGGGCCAACGTCCTGACTTTC. Full variable domain (outside the CDR3, taken from reference TRBV19 and TRBJ2-6): DGGITQSPKYLFRKEGQNVTLSCEQNLNHDAMYWYRQDPGQGLRLIYYSQIVNDFQKGDIAEGYSVSREKKESFPLTVTSAQKNPTAFYLCASSPASGANVLTFGAGSRLTVL.